This T cell receptor (beta chain) was profiled in a study of T cell responses to AZD1222 COVID-19 vaccine (dated by TCRdb to about 2021). Regarding the research as a whole: A total of 230 to 250 trial participants underwent TCR sequencing, of whom about 200 had received two doses of AZD1222 and around 25 had received two doses of the MenACWY control vaccine. Enrollment into the trials was organized by age into subgroups of 18-55, 56-69 and 70-plus years, and those subgroups contained roughly 150, 30 and 60 TCR-sequenced participants, respectively.

The V end loses 4 bases and the J end loses 4 bases, and a stretch of 12 bases separates them. From the germline V gene, CDR1 is SGHRS and CDR2 is YFSETQ. Including the terminal cysteine and phenylalanine, the CDR3 comprises 14 residues. Only the CDR3 portion is preserved as DNA: 42 bases, with reading frame beginning at the first base. The CDR3 regions of human TCRbeta chains were analyzed by immunosequencing. The authors processed their data as follows. TCRs in the repertoires were compared against a reference library of SARS-CoV-2-specific TCRs that had been generated with the MIRA antigen-specificity platform. Breadth meant the fraction of unique TCRs that were SARS-CoV-2-associated, whereas depth meant the fraction of total T cells that were SARS-CoV-2-associated. Using the MIRA data, each spike-specific TCR was mapped to the spike region that the TCR reacts to and placed in a CD4 or CD8 class. Log10-transformed breadth and depth values were compared by one-way ANOVA with Sidak's multiple comparisons tests. TCRdb stores this immuneACCESS table with in-frame sequences only. Part of the clones is absent; in the studies checked, under half of the shortfall reflects unresolved V genes, and no reason is known for the rest. V and J calls and clone size follow that table, whereas D and trimming were derived from the DNA. This sample gives fewer than 130,000 clones in total; about 94% of them show up just once. The ten largest clones take up approximately 2.9% of the sample.

What the study reported, not specific to this receptor: The vaccine-associated CD4 TCRs covered the entire spike protein, and the dominant responses fell in regions 160-218 and 743-854. A significant rise in spike-specific TCR breadth and depth was observed after two AZD1222 doses relative to day 0 and relative to MenACWY recipients. Nearly half of unique spike-specific TCRs reportedly recognized epitopes outside regions mutated in the B.1.351 and B.1.1.7 variants. Participants were mostly white British and included more females than males, and it was suggested by the authors that clonal diversity may have been underestimated. Conclusions about previously exposed vaccinees were limited because only six AZD1222 recipients were SARS-CoV-2 seropositive at baseline. In the small 56-69-year group, the increase in depth fell short of significance, most likely because of low power. Because no day 14 peak-response samples were available, repertoires were characterized only after the peak T cell response.

According to the study, the label for this sample's time point signals: about 28 days (+/-7) after the second vaccine dose. Because spike-specific TCR depth and breadth did not differ between the two schedules, AZD1222 recipients who got a second dose at roughly 4 weeks were pooled with those who got a second dose at roughly 12 weeks. The vaccinee samples were drawn from two UK trials, COV001 and COV002, one of which was a single-blind randomized controlled phase 2/3 trial testing AZD1222 (ChAdOx1 nCoV-19) in healthy adults. For TCRbeta chain sequencing, PBMC samples from trial participants were taken at day 0 and at day 28 after the second dose. To note about this clone: The antigen it recognizes is unknown. No base-level quality is on record; no much larger clone is a single base apart.

This sequence originates from an adult who received the AZD1222 COVID-19 vaccine. The sample here was peripheral blood, taken 28 days after the second AZD1222 dose. The rearranged chain carries TRBV5-1 and TRBJ1-5; the D gene is perhaps TRBD1, on 6 matching bases. The CDR3 reads CASSPGRGNQPQHF. The sequence in DNA is TGCGCCAGCAGCCCCGGGAGGGGGAATCAGCCCCAGCATTTT.